The subject of this entry is one T cell receptor beta chain. The CDR3 consists of 14 residues. Graft tissue was processed to release intraepithelial and lamina propria lymphocytes. These data belong to a study of graft-versus-host responses after intestinal transplantation. As for the study in general: After anti-thymocyte globulin induction, recipients took tacrolimus and steroids for 3 to 4 years.

Repertoires were generated with immunoSEQ multiplex PCR, while TCRdb's copy carries only in-frame clones and drops some. Of approximately 5,000 clones listed, 69% are singletons. The V gene is TRBV21-1, the J gene TRBJ2-7. TRBV21-1 is designated a pseudogene. The input for sequencing was ileum tissue, taken roughly 310 days after intestinal transplant. The source is a human patient who received an intestinal transplant, so some T cells may come from the graft donor. The CDR3 nucleotides are TGTGCCAGCACCACATCCAACCGAGACTACGAGCAGTACTTC. Its protein product is CASTTSNRDYEQYF.